The 6 T cell receptor beta chains in this list originate from one sample, sequenced in a study of Graves' ophthalmopathy and Graves' hyperthyroidism. For repertoire sequencing, the TCR beta CDR3 regions were amplified from RNA transcripts. HTBI primers were employed in first-round RT-PCR, then a second-round multiplex PCR followed. TCRdb redid the calling of the multiplex PCR reads with MiXCR, one entry per CDR3 protein. Among roughly 610,000 distinct CDR3 sequences, about 24% were seen once, and the ten largest hold 7.1%. The specimen was peripheral blood. The origin of the receptors is a woman aged 18-29 years with stable Graves' hyperthyroidism. Some clones in this sample may be carry-over from other donors' samples.

This clonotype came up many times. V usage is TRBV20-1 and J usage is TRBJ2-5; possible D gene TRBD2, 7 bases. This CDR3 comprises 14 residues. Trimming took off 0 bases at V and 5 bases at J, with 13 bases between the two ends. CDR1 DFQATT and CDR2 SNEGSKA come from the germline V gene (reference sequence). The CDR3 nucleotides read TGCAGTGCTAGAGACCGCGGGGGCCTGGAGACCCAGTACTTC. Translating gives CSARDRGGLETQYF.

This clonotype was seen ten or more times. The chain has TRBV20-1 and TRBJ2-7, with TRBD2 matching over 13 bases. Trimming removed 3 bases from V and 3 bases from J; junction bases left unmatched: 5. This CDR3 has 15 amino acids. CDR1 and CDR2 from the germline V gene are DFQATT and SNEGSKA (reference sequence). The CDR3 is CSARRLAGGLYEQYF. The CDR3 DNA is TGCAGTGCTAGGCGACTAGCGGGGGGCCTCTACGAGCAGTACTTC.

This clonotype was detected ten times or more. The chain has TRBV12-3 or TRBV12-4 and TRBJ1-2, with 8 nucleotides matching TRBD1. Germline trimming cut 2 bases from V and 8 bases from J; bases unmatched to any gene: 7. The CDR3 runs 14 residues. CDR3 bases: TGTGCCAGCAGTTTAAGGACAGGGATCGTCGGCTACACCTTC. Encoded protein: CASSLRTGIVGYTF.

This clonotype was counted ten times or more. V gene TRBV6-1 combines with J gene TRBJ2-7; 7 bases map to TRBD1. V trimming: 5 bases; J trimming: 2 bases; junction bases outside the gene matches: 6. The V gene's germline CDR1 is MNHNS and CDR2 SASEGT. This CDR3 is 14 amino acids long. The CDR3 here is CASSTGVPPYEQYF. CDR3 DNA sequence: TGTGCCAGCAGTACAGGGGTCCCTCCCTACGAGCAGTACTTC.

This clonotype was seen at least ten times. The chain is built from TRBV28 and TRBJ2-7, with a possible D match to TRBD1 (6 bases). There are 14 residues in the CDR3. The V gene lost 6 bases and the J gene lost 2 bases, with 14 bases spanning the gap. CDR1 and CDR2 from the germline V gene are MDHEN and SYDVKM. CDR3 sequence (DNA): TGTGCCAGCAGCCCCCAGGGGCCAACCTACGAGCAGTACTTC. Translated, it gives CASSPQGPTYEQYF. Using reference TRBV28 and TRBJ2-7 for the parts outside the CDR3, the full variable domain is DVKVTQSSRYLVKRTGEKVFLECVQDMDHENMFWYRQDPGLGLRLIYFSYDVKMKEKGDIPEGYSVSREKKERFSLILESASTNQTSMYLCASSPQGPTYEQYFGPGTRLTVT.

This clonotype was seen repeatedly, ten times or more. This chain uses TRBV20-1 with TRBJ1-1; D not resolved. The CDR3 has 13 amino acids. The V gene's germline CDR1 is DFQATT and CDR2 SNEGSKA (reference sequence). V shed 6 bases and J shed 1 base, with 12 bases lying between them. DNA for the CDR3: TGCAGTGCGGAAGGGCTCCAGAACACTGAAGCTTTCTTT. Translated: CSAEGLQNTEAFF.